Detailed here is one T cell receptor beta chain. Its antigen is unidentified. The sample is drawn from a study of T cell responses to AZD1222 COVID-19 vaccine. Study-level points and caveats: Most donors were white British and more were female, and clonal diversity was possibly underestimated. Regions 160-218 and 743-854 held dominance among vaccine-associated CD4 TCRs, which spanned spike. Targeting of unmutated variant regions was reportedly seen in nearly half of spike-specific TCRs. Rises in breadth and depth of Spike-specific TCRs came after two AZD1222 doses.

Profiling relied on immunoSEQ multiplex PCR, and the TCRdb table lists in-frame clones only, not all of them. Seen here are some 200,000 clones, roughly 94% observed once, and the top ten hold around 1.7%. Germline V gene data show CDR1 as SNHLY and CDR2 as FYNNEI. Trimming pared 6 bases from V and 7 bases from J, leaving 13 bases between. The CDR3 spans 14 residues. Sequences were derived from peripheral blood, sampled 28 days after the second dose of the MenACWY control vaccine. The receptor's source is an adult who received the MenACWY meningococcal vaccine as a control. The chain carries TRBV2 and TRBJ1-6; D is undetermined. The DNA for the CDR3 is TGTGCCAGCAGCCCCGGAACGGACAATTCACCCCTCCACTTT. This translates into CASSPGTDNSPLHF. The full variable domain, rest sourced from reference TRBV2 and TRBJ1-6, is EPEVTQTPSHQVTQMGQEVILRCVPISNHLYFYWYRQILGQKVEFLVSFYNNEISEKSEIFDDQFSVERPDGSNFTLKIRSTKLEDSAMYFCASSPGTDNSPLHFGNGTRLTVT.